This T cell receptor (beta chain) was captured in a study of cytomegalovirus exposure and HLA in healthy donors. The PCR was carried out with 60 Vbeta primers and 13 Jbeta primers. Method: immunoSEQ multiplex PCR; TCRdb's copy keeps in-frame clones and lacks some. The sample holds roughly 200,000 clones, 76% seen once. Worth noting for this clone: The antigen is undetermined.

The CDR3 totals 15 residues. Per germline, CDR1 SNHLY and CDR2 FYNNEI. Trimming took off 6 bases at V and 5 bases at J, with 18 bases between the two ends. Study observations and caveats: Immune exposure information available was restricted to CMV serostatus. Analysis was carried out at a later point, and it linked a missense DCLRE1C variant to TCR beta V- and J-gene trimming.

The gene calls are TRBV2 and TRBJ2-3; TRBD1 is a possible D gene (5 bases). The receptor comes from a man younger than 30 in good health and CMV-seronegative. The source material was PBMCs. The CDR3 nucleotides read TGTGCCAGCAGGTCCCAATCTGCTAGGGGAGATACGCAGTATTTT. Its translation is CASRSQSARGDTQYF. The full variable domain, completed using reference TRBV2 and TRBJ2-3, is EPEVTQTPSHQVTQMGQEVILRCVPISNHLYFYWYRQILGQKVEFLVSFYNNEISEKSEIFDDQFSVERPDGSNFTLKIRSTKLEDSAMYFCASRSQSARGDTQYFGPGTRLTVL.